Below, 7 T cell receptor beta chains from the same sample are listed, as sequenced in a study of OX40 agonist ivuxolimab in advanced cancers. Some clones are missing from TCRdb's copy, which holds only in-frame ones; the method was immunoSEQ multiplex PCR. The sample yields roughly 8,400 clones, roughly two thirds seen once. Here the sequenced sample was CD4+ or CD8+ T cells sorted from blood, taken in a trial of the OX40 agonist ivuxolimab. The receptors derive from an adult with an advanced solid tumor such as melanoma, head and neck, liver or kidney cancer.

This clone has at least ten counts. The chain couples TRBV11-2 to TRBJ1-1; D is possibly TRBD1 (5 bases). The CDR3 loop spans 13 amino acids. Germline-derived CDR1 and CDR2 are SGHAT and FQNNGV. Trimming pared 4 bases from V and 1 base from J, leaving 7 bases between. In DNA form, the CDR3 reads TGTGCCAGCAGCTCGGGGCCGAACACTGAAGCTTTCTTT. Its translation is CASSSGPNTEAFF.

This chain joins TRBV7-8 and TRBJ1-1; D not certain. CDR3 size: 14 residues. Trimming pared 5 bases from V and 1 base from J, leaving 11 bases between. Germline loops: CDR1 SGHVS, CDR2 FQNEAQ. The CDR3 loop reads CASSLGRTNTEAFF. CDR3 nucleotides: TGTGCCAGCAGCCTGGGAAGGACGAACACTGAAGCTTTCTTT.

The V and J genes are TRBV13 and TRBJ2-2; D unclear. Germline CDR1 and CDR2: PRHDT and FYEKMQ (reference sequence). The CDR3 is 15 residues long. V was pared by 5 bases and J by 0 bases, with 10 bases between. CDR3 nucleotides: TGTGCCAGCAGCCTCGCCCGGCCGAACACCGGGGAGCTGTTTTTT. This encodes CASSLARPNTGELFF.

In regard to this clone: With only one base between it and a far larger clone, this is likely a read error. The sample contains more than one DNA sequence encoding this CDR3. The chain recombines TRBV5-5 with TRBJ2-1; TRBD2 might be the D (5 bases). The CDR3 sequence is 18 residues long. In germline, CDR1 is SGHKS, CDR2 YYEKEE (reference sequence). CDR3 in amino acids: CASSSGITAMSFHNEQFF. DNA for the CDR3: TGCGCCAGCAGCTCCGGGATTACAGCGATGTCCTTCCACAATGAGCAGTTCTTC.

This clone was recorded a few times. This chain joins TRBV28 and TRBJ1-5; D gene uncertain. The V end was cut by 8 bases, the J end by 6 bases, with 8 bases between. The CDR3 is 11 amino acids. Germline CDR1 MDHEN, CDR2 SYDVKM. For the CDR3, the DNA is TGTGCCAGCCCTCCAACTCAGCCCCAGCATTTT. Translated, it gives CASPPTQPQHF.

This sequence joins TRBV11-2 and TRBJ2-7; D gene unclear. With 5 bases removed from V and 3 bases from J, the gap between germline ends came to 5 bases. This CDR3 is 11 amino acids long. From germline, CDR1 is SGHAT and CDR2 FQNNGV. CDR3 protein: CASSTFYEQYF. The CDR3 DNA follows: TGTGCCAGCAGCACCTTCTACGAGCAGTACTTC.

The chain joins TRBV20-1 to TRBJ1-1; a weak D match, TRBD1 (5 bases). CDR1 and CDR2 (germline): DFQATT, SNEGSKA (reference sequence). CDR3 size: 10 residues. V gave up 7 bases and J gave up 7 bases, with 10 bases separating them. The CDR3 nucleotides are TGCAGTGTGGTGGGGGTTGAAGCTTTCTTT. It encodes CSVVGVEAFF.